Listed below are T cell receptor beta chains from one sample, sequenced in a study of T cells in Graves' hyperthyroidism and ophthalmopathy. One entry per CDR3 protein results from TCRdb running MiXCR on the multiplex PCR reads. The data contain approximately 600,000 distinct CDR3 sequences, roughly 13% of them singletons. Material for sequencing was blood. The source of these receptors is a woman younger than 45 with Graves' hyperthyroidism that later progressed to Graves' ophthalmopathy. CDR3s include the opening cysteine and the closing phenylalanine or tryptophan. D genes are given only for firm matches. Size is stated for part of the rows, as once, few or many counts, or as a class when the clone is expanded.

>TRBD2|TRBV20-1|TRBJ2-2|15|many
CSARGTSGDTGELFF
TGCAGTGCCCGGGGGACTAGCGGGGACACCGGGGAGCTGTTTTTT
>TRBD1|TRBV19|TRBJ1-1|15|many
CASSPLEGGRTEAFF
TGTGCCAGTAGTCCGCTCGAAGGGGGCCGCACTGAAGCTTTCTTT
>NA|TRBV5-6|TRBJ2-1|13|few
CASSSTVTIEQFF
TGTGCCAGCAGCTCGACAGTTACAATTGAGCAGTTCTTC
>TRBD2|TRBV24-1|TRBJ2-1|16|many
CATSDLAGVSYNEQFF
TGTGCCACCAGTGACTTAGCGGGAGTCAGCTACAATGAGCAGTTCTTC
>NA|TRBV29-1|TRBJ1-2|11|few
CSVELLYGYTF
TGCAGCGTTGAACTGCTATATGGCTACACCTTC
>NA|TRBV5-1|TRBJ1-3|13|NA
CASSTEGGNTIYF
TGCGCCAGCAGCACGGAGGGAGGAAACACCATATATTTT
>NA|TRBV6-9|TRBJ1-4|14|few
CASSYPAGGEKLFF
TGTGCCAGCAGTTACCCCGCGGGGGGAGAAAAACTGTTTTTT
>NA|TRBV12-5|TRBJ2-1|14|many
CASGLPPSDNEQFF
TGTGCTAGTGGTTTGCCTCCCTCAGACAATGAGCAGTTCTTC
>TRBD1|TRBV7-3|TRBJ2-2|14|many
CASSPGTGAGELFF
TGTGCCAGCAGCCCCGGGACAGGGGCCGGGGAGCTGTTTTTT
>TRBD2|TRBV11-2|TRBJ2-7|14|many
CASSLMIAGDEQYF
TGTGCCAGCAGCTTAATGATAGCGGGAGACGAGCAGTACTTC
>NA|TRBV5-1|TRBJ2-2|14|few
CASQGDANTGELFF
TGCGCCTCCCAGGGCGACGCGAACACCGGGGAGCTGTTTTTT